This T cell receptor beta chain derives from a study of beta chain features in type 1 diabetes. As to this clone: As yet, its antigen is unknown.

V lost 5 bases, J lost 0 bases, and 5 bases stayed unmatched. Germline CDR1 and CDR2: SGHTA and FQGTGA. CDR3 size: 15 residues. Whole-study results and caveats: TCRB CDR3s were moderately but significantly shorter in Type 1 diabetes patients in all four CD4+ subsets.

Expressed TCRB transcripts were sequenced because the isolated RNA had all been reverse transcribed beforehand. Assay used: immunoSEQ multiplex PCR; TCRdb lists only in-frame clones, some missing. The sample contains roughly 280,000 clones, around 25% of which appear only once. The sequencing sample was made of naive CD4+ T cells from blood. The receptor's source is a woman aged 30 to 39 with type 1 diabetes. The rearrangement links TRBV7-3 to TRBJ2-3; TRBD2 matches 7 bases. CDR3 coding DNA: TGTGCCAGCAGCCGGGCTAGCGGAAGCACAGATACGCAGTATTTT. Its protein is CASSRASGSTDTQYF.